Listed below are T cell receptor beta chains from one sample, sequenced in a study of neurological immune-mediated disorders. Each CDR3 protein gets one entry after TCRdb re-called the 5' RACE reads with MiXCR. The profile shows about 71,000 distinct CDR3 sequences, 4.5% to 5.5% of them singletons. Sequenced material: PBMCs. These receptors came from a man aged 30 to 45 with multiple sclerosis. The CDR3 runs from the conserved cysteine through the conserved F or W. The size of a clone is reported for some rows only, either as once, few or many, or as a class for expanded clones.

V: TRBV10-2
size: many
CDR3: CATERDDYGYTF

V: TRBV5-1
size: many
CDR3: CASSPGTTSVETQYF

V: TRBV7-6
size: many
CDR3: CASSLSKGTEAFF

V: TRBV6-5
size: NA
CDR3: CASSYGDLGHAFF

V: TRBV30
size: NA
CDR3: CAWSRQVSGNTIYF

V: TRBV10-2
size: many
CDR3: CASSDGPGELFF

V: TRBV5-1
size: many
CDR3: CASSFGTGYGYTF

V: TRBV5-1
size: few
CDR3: CASSPSGYEQYF

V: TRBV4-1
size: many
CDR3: CASSPSGQDNQPQHF

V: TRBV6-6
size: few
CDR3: CASSYENYGYTF

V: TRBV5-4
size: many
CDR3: CASSAGSSSKRGGFSGEQYF

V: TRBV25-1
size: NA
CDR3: CASKDLMNTEAFF

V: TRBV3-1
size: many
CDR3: CASSQDRLQETQYF

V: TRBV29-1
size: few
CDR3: CSVVGRVSYGYTF

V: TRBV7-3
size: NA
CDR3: CASSRGTSRGDTQYF

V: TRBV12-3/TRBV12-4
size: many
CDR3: CASSSQQVDQPQHF

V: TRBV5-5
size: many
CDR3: CASSPGQGRNNEQFF

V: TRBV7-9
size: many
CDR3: CASSLGQSHEKLFF

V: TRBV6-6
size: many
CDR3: CASRTRGDTQYF

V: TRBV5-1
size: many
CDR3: CASSQGGAAWEQYF

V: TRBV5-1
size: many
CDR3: CASSWTGRINSPLNF

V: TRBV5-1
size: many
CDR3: CASSLGDPRYEQYF

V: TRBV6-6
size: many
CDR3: CASGKNTEAFF

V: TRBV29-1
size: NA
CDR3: CSAGGLEDQPQHF